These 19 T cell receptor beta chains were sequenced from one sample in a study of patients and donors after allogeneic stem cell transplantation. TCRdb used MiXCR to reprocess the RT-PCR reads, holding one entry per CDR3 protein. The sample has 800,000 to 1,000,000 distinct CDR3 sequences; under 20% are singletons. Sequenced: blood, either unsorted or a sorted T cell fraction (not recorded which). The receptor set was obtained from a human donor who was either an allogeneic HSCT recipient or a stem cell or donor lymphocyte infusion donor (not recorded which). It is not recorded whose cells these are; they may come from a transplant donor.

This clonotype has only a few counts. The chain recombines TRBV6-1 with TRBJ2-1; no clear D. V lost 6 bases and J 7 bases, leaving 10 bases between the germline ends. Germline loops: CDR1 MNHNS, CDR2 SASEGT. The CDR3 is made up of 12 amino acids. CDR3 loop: CASRKTLNEQFF. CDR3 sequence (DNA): TGTGCCAGCAGAAAGACTCTGAATGAGCAGTTCTTC.

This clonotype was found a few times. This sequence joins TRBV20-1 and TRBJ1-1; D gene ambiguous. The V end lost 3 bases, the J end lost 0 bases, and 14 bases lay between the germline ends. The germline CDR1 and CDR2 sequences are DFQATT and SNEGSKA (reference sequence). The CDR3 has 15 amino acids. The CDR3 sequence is CSASAGNLMNTEAFF. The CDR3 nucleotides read TGCAGTGCTAGTGCGGGAAACTTAATGAACACTGAAGCTTTCTTT.

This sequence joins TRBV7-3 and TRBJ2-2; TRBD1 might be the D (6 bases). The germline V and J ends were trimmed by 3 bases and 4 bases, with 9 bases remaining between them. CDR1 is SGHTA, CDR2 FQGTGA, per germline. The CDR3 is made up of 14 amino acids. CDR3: CASSLLRGTGELFF. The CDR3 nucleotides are TGTGCCAGCAGCTTGCTCAGGGGCACCGGGGAGCTGTTTTTT.

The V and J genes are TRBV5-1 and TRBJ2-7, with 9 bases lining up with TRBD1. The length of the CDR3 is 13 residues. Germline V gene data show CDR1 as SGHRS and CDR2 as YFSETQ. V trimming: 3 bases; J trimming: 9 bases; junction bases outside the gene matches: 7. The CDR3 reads CASSSDRGRAQYF. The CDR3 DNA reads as TGCGCCAGCAGCTCGGACAGGGGAAGAGCGCAGTACTTC.

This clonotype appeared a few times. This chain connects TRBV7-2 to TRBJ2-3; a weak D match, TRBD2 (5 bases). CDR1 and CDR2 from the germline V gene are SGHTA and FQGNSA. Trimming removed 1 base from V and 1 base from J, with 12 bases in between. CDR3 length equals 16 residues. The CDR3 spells CASSLGVGSRTDTQYF. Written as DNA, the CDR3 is TGTGCCAGCAGCTTAGGGGTGGGGAGCCGCACAGATACGCAGTATTTT.

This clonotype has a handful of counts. In DNA, the CDR3 is TGTGCCAGCAGCTTAGGGATCCTTTGGGACAGTGCAATATCTGAAGCTTTCTTT. Residues: CASSLGILWDSAISEAFF. The V and J genes are TRBV7-8 and TRBJ1-1, with 7 bases lining up with TRBD1. Trimming took 1 base from V and 6 from J; bases not matched to a gene: 17. The germline V gene has CDR1 SGHVS and CDR2 FQNEAQ. The CDR3 runs 18 residues.

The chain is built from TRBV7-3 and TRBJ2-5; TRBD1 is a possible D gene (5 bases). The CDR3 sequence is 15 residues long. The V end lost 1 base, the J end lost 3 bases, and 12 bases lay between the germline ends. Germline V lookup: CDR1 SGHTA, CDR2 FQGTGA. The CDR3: CASSLNGRAKETQYF. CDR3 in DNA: TGTGCCAGCAGCTTAAACGGCAGGGCAAAAGAGACCCAGTACTTC.

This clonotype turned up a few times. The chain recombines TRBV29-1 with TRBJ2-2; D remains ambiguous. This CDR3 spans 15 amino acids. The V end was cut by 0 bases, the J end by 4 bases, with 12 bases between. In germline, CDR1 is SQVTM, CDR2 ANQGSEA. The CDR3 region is CSVEDRARPTGELFF. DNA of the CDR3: TGCAGCGTTGAAGATCGGGCCCGCCCCACCGGGGAGCTGTTTTTT.

CDR3 amino acids: CASSSLGQPRGTDTQYF. CDR3 nucleotides: TGTGCCAGCAGTTCCCTGGGACAGCCAAGGGGCACAGATACGCAGTATTTT. This rearrangement joins TRBV6-2 or TRBV6-3 to TRBJ2-3; TRBD1 agrees at 7 bases. This CDR3 contains 17 residues. The trim removed 4 bases at V and 1 base at J, leaving 11 bases unmatched. CDR1 and CDR2 (germline): MNHEY, SVGEGT.

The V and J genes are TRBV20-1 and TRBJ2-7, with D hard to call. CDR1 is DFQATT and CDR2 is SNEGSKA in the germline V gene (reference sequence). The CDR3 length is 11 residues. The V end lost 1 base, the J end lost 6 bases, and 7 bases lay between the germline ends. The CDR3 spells CSARAWGEQYF. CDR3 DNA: TGCAGTGCTAGAGCGTGGGGCGAGCAGTACTTC.

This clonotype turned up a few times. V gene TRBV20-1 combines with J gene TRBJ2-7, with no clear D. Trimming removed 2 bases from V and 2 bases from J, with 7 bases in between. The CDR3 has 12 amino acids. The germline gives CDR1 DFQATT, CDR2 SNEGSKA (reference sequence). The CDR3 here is CSARTVAYEQYF. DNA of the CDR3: TGCAGTGCTAGAACCGTGGCCTACGAGCAGTACTTC.

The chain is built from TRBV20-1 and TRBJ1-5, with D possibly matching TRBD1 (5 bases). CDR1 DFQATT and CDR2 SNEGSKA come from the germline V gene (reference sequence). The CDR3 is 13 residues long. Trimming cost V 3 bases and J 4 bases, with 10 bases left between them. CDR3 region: CSASNRQNQPQHF. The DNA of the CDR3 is TGCAGTGCTAGTAACAGGCAAAATCAGCCCCAGCATTTT.

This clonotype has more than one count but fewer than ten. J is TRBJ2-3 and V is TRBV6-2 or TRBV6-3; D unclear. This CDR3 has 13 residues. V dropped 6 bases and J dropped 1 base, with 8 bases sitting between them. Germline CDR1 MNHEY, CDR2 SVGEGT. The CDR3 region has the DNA TGTGCCAGCAGCGCACGGCGCACAGATACGCAGTATTTT. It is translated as CASSARRTDTQYF.

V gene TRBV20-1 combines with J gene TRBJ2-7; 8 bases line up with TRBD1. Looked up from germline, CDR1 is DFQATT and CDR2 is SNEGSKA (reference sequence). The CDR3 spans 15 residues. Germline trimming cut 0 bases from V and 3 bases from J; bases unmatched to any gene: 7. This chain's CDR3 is CSARDRRTGIYEQYF. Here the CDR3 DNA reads TGCAGTGCTAGAGATCGCCGGACAGGGATCTACGAGCAGTACTTC.

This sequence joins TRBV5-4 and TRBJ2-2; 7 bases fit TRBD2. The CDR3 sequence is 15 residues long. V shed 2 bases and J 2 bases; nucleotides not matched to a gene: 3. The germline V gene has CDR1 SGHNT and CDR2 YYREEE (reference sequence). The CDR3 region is CASSFQRGNTGELFF. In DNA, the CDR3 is TGTGCCAGCAGCTTCCAGCGGGGAAACACCGGGGAGCTGTTTTTT.

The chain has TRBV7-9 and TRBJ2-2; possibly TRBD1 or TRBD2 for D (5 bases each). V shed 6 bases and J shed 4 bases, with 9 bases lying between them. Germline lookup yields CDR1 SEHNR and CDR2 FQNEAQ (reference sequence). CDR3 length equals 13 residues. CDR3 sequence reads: CASRPGGTGELFF. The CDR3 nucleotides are TGTGCCAGCAGACCTGGGGGCACCGGGGAGCTGTTTTTT.

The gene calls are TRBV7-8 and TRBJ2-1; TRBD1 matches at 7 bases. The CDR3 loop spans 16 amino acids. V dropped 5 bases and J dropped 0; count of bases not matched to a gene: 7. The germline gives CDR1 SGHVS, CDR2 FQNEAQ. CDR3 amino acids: CASSQGTALSYNEQFF. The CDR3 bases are TGTGCCAGCAGCCAAGGGACAGCACTCTCCTACAATGAGCAGTTCTTC.

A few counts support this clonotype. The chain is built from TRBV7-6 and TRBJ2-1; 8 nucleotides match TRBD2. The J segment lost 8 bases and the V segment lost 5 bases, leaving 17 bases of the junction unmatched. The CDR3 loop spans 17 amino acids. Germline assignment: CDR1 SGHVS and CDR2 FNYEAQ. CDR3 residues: CASSHGLAHVGGDEQFF. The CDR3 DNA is TGTGCCAGCAGCCACGGACTAGCCCACGTCGGGGGCGATGAGCAGTTCTTC.

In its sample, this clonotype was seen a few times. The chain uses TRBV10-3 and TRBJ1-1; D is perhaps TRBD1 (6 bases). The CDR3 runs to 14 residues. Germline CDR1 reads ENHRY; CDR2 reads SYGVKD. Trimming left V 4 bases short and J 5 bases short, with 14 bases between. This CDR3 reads CAISGGGGVTEAFF. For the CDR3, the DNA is TGTGCCATCAGTGGTGGAGGGGGAGTGACTGAAGCTTTCTTT.